The 28 T cell receptor beta chains below all came from one sample that was sequenced in a study of shared T cell receptors in the human thymus. Assay used: immunoSEQ multiplex PCR; TCRdb lists only in-frame clones, some missing. The sample holds 700,000 to 750,000 clones, roughly 88% seen once. The sample was also linked to a second study, of human thymus T cells.

Sequenced input: thymocytes. Every receptor here comes from a girl less than two years old with a congenital heart defect.

V and J are TRBV4-2 and TRBJ1-3; D is ambiguous. Germline-derived CDR1 and CDR2 are LGHNA and YNFKEQ. The CDR3 totals 15 residues. Deletions cut 3 bases from V and 2 bases from J, with 11 bases between. The CDR3 DNA reads as TGTGCCAGCAGCCATCCTTTAGCGCCTGGAAACACCATATATTTT. The encoded protein is CASSHPLAPGNTIYF.

The chain joins TRBV5-6 to TRBJ1-1; a possible D gene is TRBD1 (6 bases). The CDR3 loop spans 16 amino acids. The germline gives CDR1 SGHDT, CDR2 YYEEEE. V gave up 3 bases and J gave up 0 bases, with 15 bases separating them. CDR3 coding DNA: TGTGCCAGCAGCTCCCGGACAGAAATGATGAACACTGAAGCTTTCTTT. This gives the protein CASSSRTEMMNTEAFF.

This chain uses TRBV7-9 with TRBJ2-5, with D possibly TRBD2 on 5 matching bases. CDR1 is SEHNR, CDR2 FQNEAQ, per germline (reference sequence). The CDR3 is 14 residues long. V lost 2 bases, J lost 3 bases, and 10 bases lay in between. The CDR3 nucleotides read TGTGCCAGCAGCTTACGAGGGTTCAAAGAGACCCAGTACTTC. It yields the protein CASSLRGFKETQYF.

CDR3 sequence: CASSPRPPRPGLAGVNEQFF. For the CDR3, the DNA is TGTGCCAGCAGCCCACGGCCCCCTCGACCGGGACTAGCGGGGGTAAATGAGCAGTTCTTC. This chain uses TRBV7-8 with TRBJ2-1; 14 bases align to TRBD2. Germline V lookup: CDR1 SGHVS, CDR2 FQNEAQ. V lost 5 bases to trimming and J lost 7 bases; unmatched junction nucleotides: 19. The CDR3 is made up of 20 amino acids. The full variable domain, rest sourced from reference TRBV7-8 and TRBJ2-1, is GAGVSQSPRYKVAKRGQDVALRCDPISGHVSLFWYQQALGQGPEFLTYFQNEAQLDKSGLPSDRFFAERPEGSVSTLKIQRTQQEDSAVYLCASSPRPPRPGLAGVNEQFFGPGTRLTVL.

This sequence joins TRBV12-5 and TRBJ1-3; 7 nucleotides agree with TRBD1. Germline V gives CDR1 LGHNT, CDR2 FRNRAP. This CDR3 has 18 amino acids. The J segment lost 0 bases and the V segment lost 3 bases, leaving 11 bases of the junction unmatched. CDR3 DNA: TGTGCTAGTGGTTTTCCAGATGACAGGGAGAGCTCTGGAAACACCATATATTTT. Translating gives CASGFPDDRESSGNTIYF.

The chain carries TRBV2 and TRBJ1-3; D is possibly TRBD1 (5 bases). The CDR3 length is 17 residues. V lost 7 bases and J 4 bases, leaving 23 bases between the germline ends. Germline CDR1 and CDR2: SNHLY and FYNNEI. DNA of the CDR3: TGTGCCAGCACCCGAGCCCAGGGCCTTGGGAGGGGAAACACCATATATTTT. Residues: CASTRAQGLGRGNTIYF. Complete variable domain (other parts from reference TRBV2 and TRBJ1-3): EPEVTQTPSHQVTQMGQEVILRCVPISNHLYFYWYRQILGQKVEFLVSFYNNEISEKSEIFDDQFSVERPDGSNFTLKIRSTKLEDSAMYFCASTRAQGLGRGNTIYFGEGSWLTVV.

This clone has a single count. The CDR3 DNA reads TGCGCCAGCAGCCAAGCCCAGGGCCGGCACGGCTACACCTTC. It translates to CASSQAQGRHGYTF. The chain has TRBV4-1 and TRBJ1-2; TRBD1 is a possible D gene (5 bases). Trimming left V 1 base short and J 8 bases short, with 14 bases between. The CDR3 loop spans 14 amino acids. The V gene's germline CDR1 is MGHRA and CDR2 YSYEKL.

The chain links TRBV28 to TRBJ2-7, with TRBD2 matching 10 bases. The V and J ends lost 6 bases and 7 bases, in that order; junction bases with no gene match: 9. Germline V CDR1 and CDR2: MDHEN, SYDVKM. The CDR3 covers 14 residues. The CDR3 DNA is TGTGCCAGCAGCTTAGCGGGGGGTACCTTGGAGCAGTACTTC. Residues: CASSLAGGTLEQYF.

The V call is TRBV28, the J call TRBJ1-5; D call uncertain. The V and J ends lost 5 bases and 0 bases respectively, with 11 bases between them. The germline gives CDR1 MDHEN, CDR2 SYDVKM. The CDR3 contains 15 residues. The CDR3 loop reads CASSIPGVSNQPQHF. CDR3 DNA sequence: TGTGCCAGCAGTATCCCGGGAGTTAGCAATCAGCCCCAGCATTTT.

The rearrangement joins TRBV7-9 to TRBJ1-2; no clear D gene. Trimming pared 3 bases from V and 4 bases from J, leaving 12 bases between. CDR1 SEHNR and CDR2 FQNEAQ come from the germline V gene (reference sequence). The CDR3 contains 14 residues. This chain's CDR3 is CASSLDAGSYGYTF. For the CDR3, the DNA is TGTGCCAGCAGCTTGGACGCGGGATCCTATGGCTACACCTTC.

There are a few counts of this clone. The chain has TRBV7-8 and TRBJ2-2; tentative D call: TRBD2 (6 bases). Germline CDR1 reads SGHVS; CDR2 reads FQNEAQ. The CDR3 consists of 15 residues. Trimming left V 1 base short and J 2 bases short, with 8 bases between. CDR3 amino acids: CASSLDGTNTGELFF. CDR3 sequence (DNA): TGTGCCAGCAGCTTAGACGGGACTAACACCGGGGAGCTGTTTTTT. Combining the CDR3 with reference TRBV7-8 and TRBJ2-2 gives the whole variable domain GAGVSQSPRYKVAKRGQDVALRCDPISGHVSLFWYQQALGQGPEFLTYFQNEAQLDKSGLPSDRFFAERPEGSVSTLKIQRTQQEDSAVYLCASSLDGTNTGELFFGEGSRLTVL.

This chain joins TRBV5-6 and TRBJ2-1; D may be TRBD1 (6 bases). Germline assignment: CDR1 SGHDT and CDR2 YYEEEE. This CDR3 region has 18 residues. The V and J ends lost 4 bases and 6 bases respectively, with 26 bases between them. The CDR3 DNA sequence: TGTGCCAGCAGCAAAAATGGCCGGACAGTCGAACCCCCCAATGAGCAGTTCTTC. Protein sequence: CASSKNGRTVEPPNEQFF.

The genes are TRBV9 and TRBJ1-1, with a weak D call TRBD1 (5 bases). Germline CDR1 reads SGDLS; CDR2 reads YYNGEE. With 3 bases removed from V and 11 bases from J, the gap between germline ends came to 14 bases. This CDR3 spans 12 amino acids. DNA of the CDR3: TGTGCCAGCAGCGGGGAGGGGATGAGGGCTTTCTTT. Residues: CASSGEGMRAFF. Looking up the rest from reference TRBV9 and TRBJ1-1 gives the full variable domain: DSGVTQTPKHLITATGQRVTLRCSPRSGDLSVYWYQQSLDQGLQFLIQYYNGEERAKGNILERFSAQQFPDLHSELNLSSLELGDSALYFCASSGEGMRAFFGQGTRLTVV.

V and J are TRBV27 and TRBJ1-6; D is perhaps TRBD1 (6 bases). Germline values: CDR1 MNHEY, CDR2 SMNVEV (reference sequence). The CDR3 totals 17 residues. Trimming took 5 bases from V and 7 from J, leaving 21 bases between them. CDR3 DNA sequence: TGTGCCAGCAGTCAAGCTCGGGGGGCCCTGAGGAATTCACCCCTCCACTTT. The encoded protein is CASSQARGALRNSPLHF.

This chain joins TRBV6-1 and TRBJ2-3; perhaps TRBD1 as D (5 bases). With 1 base removed from V and 2 bases from J, the gap between germline ends came to 7 bases. Looked up from germline, CDR1 is MNHNS and CDR2 is SASEGT. The CDR3 spans 14 residues. CDR3 sequence (DNA): TGTGCCAGCAGTGAAGGCAGGGTCACAGATACGCAGTATTTT. Protein: CASSEGRVTDTQYF.

The chain recombines TRBV30 with TRBJ1-1, with D possibly TRBD1 on 6 matching bases. V was trimmed by 4 bases and J by 0 bases, leaving 39 bases between them. Germline CDR1 GTSNPN, CDR2 SVGIG (reference sequence). This CDR3 region has 23 residues. The CDR3 reads CAWKCQQGSLYPNPLELNTEAFF. CDR3 sequence (DNA): TGTGCCTGGAAGTGTCAACAGGGCAGTCTTTATCCAAATCCTTTAGAATTGAACACTGAAGCTTTCTTT.

V gene TRBV27 combines with J gene TRBJ2-7; 15 bases match TRBD2. The CDR3 has 13 amino acids. Germline CDR1 reads MNHEY; CDR2 reads SMNVEV (reference sequence). The V and J ends lost 9 bases and 10 bases, in that order; junction bases with no gene match: 7. CDR3 loop: CASWTSGGARQYF. The CDR3, as DNA: TGTGCCAGTTGGACTAGCGGGGGGGCCCGTCAGTACTTC.

The chain combines TRBV18 with TRBJ2-7; D unresolved. CDR3 length equals 15 residues. V was cut by 3 bases and J by 6 bases, with 18 bases left in between. In germline, CDR1 is KGHSH, CDR2 LQKENI. The CDR3 coding sequence is TGTGCCAGCTCACCGGGCGCCCCCGGTTTGACCGAGCAGTACTTC. The encoded protein is CASSPGAPGLTEQYF.

The chain links TRBV2 to TRBJ1-2, with D perhaps matching TRBD1 (5 bases). CDR1 is SNHLY and CDR2 is FYNNEI in the germline V gene. The CDR3 has 15 amino acids. Deletions cut 4 bases from V and 0 bases from J, with 12 bases between. The CDR3 DNA reads TGTGCCAGCAGTGTGGGGACTAGGCCTAACTATGGCTACACCTTC. Residues: CASSVGTRPNYGYTF.

J is TRBJ2-5 and V is TRBV6-1; 8 bases map to TRBD2. The CDR3 is 15 residues long. Germline lookup yields CDR1 MNHNS and CDR2 SASEGT. The J segment lost 2 bases and the V segment lost 6 bases, leaving 8 bases of the junction unmatched. In DNA form, the CDR3 reads TGTGCCAGCAGCGAGGCTGCTAGCGGGCAAGAGACCCAGTACTTC. Residues: CASSEAASGQETQYF.

The genes are TRBV6-5 and TRBJ2-1; TRBD1 might be the D (5 bases). The germline V gene encodes CDR1 MNHEY and CDR2 SVGAGI. The CDR3 runs 14 residues. V lost 6 bases and J 1 base, leaving 10 bases between the germline ends. The DNA for the CDR3 is TGTGCCAGCAGGACCAGGGTTTCCTACAATGAGCAGTTCTTC. Protein product: CASRTRVSYNEQFF.

A few counts support this clone. The rearrangement links TRBV15 to TRBJ2-5, with a weak D call TRBD1 (5 bases). V dropped 7 bases and J dropped 5 bases, with 14 bases sitting between them. The CDR3 spans 13 residues. The germline CDR1 and CDR2 sequences are LNHNV and YYDKDF (reference sequence). CDR3 DNA: TGTGCCACCAAAAGGGGTTACGGGGAGACCCAGTACTTC. Its translation: CATKRGYGETQYF.

The gene calls are TRBV5-1 and TRBJ2-1; 9 nucleotides agree with TRBD1. This CDR3 is built from 14 residues. The V gene's germline CDR1 is SGHRS and CDR2 YFSETQ. Losses at the gene ends were 3 bases for V and 9 bases for J; bases not matched to a gene: 7. The CDR3 nucleotides read TGCGCCAGCAGCTCCCGGGACAGGGTGTTTGAGCAGTTCTTC. Translated, it gives CASSSRDRVFEQFF.

The chain uses TRBV4-3 and TRBJ1-2; TRBD1 aligns across 11 bases. The CDR3 is 21 amino acids. The germline V gene encodes CDR1 LGHNA and CDR2 YSLEER. Trimming at V came to 0 bases and at J to 3 bases, leaving 18 bases not matched to a gene. CDR3 residues: CASSQEFLHPGQGAIHYGYTF. The DNA for the CDR3 is TGCGCCAGCAGCCAAGAATTCCTCCATCCAGGACAGGGGGCTATCCACTATGGCTACACCTTC.

The rearrangement joins TRBV4-3 to TRBJ2-1, with TRBD2 matching 7 bases. The germline CDR1 and CDR2 sequences are LGHNA and YSLEER. CDR3 length equals 19 residues. With 0 bases clipped from V and 1 base from J, the junction kept 12 bases outside the gene matches. The CDR3 sequence: CASSQDTPPTSSSYNEQFF. CDR3 DNA: TGCGCCAGCAGCCAAGATACTCCACCGACTAGCTCATCCTACAATGAGCAGTTCTTC.

The rearrangement joins TRBV7-9 to TRBJ1-1; D is unclear. V was pared by 8 bases and J by 6 bases, with 7 bases between. The CDR3 length is 10 residues. Per germline, CDR1 SEHNR and CDR2 FQNEAQ (reference sequence). CDR3 coding DNA: TGTGCCAGCGTCCCCGCTGAAGCTTTCTTT. It specifies CASVPAEAFF.

The rearrangement uses TRBV4-1 and TRBJ2-7; 10 bases are shared with TRBD1. J was trimmed by 7 bases and V by 2 bases; bases with no gene match: 8. From germline, CDR1 is MGHRA and CDR2 YSYEKL. CDR3 size: 15 residues. CDR3 region: CASSQTGTGDIEQYF. The CDR3, as DNA: TGCGCCAGCAGCCAAACCGGGACAGGGGATATAGAGCAGTACTTC.

This chain links TRBV5-4 with TRBJ2-3; a weak D match, TRBD1 (6 bases). CDR1 is SGHNT and CDR2 is YYREEE in the germline V gene (reference sequence). This CDR3 spans 15 amino acids. Trimming removed 4 bases from V and 0 bases from J, with 12 bases in between. Here the CDR3 reads CASSRNRASTDTQYF. The CDR3 nucleotides are TGTGCCAGCAGCAGAAACAGGGCTAGCACAGATACGCAGTATTTT.